This TCR beta chain was sequenced for a study of blood T cells in healthy people across ages. As for the study in general: About one barcoded beta molecule per two T cells was the capture yield of template switching.

Study-wide points: Significant beta diversity loss was already apparent by age roughly 44, declining roughly linearly. Possibly, changes in expanded clonotypes were confounded because donor CMV status was unknown.

A second PCR, run for roughly 7 to 11 cycles, used a sample-barcoded 5' primer plus a J-beta primer mix. From the 5' RACE reads, TCRdb called clonotypes with MiXCR, one entry per CDR3 protein. The sample carries 600,000 or so distinct CDR3 sequences, around half recorded once. Concerning this clonotype: Its antigen is currently unknown.

The sequence was obtained from an older man in good health. What was sequenced was blood.

In DNA, the CDR3 is TGTGCCAGCAGCCCACAGGCTTCAGATACGCAGTATTTT. It codes for CASSPQASDTQYF. The chain combines TRBV16 with TRBJ2-3; maybe TRBD1 (5 bases). CDR3 length: 13 residues. Germline CDR1 is KGHSY and CDR2 is FQNENV. Trimming left V 4 bases short and J 4 bases short, with 9 bases between.